A selection of T cell receptor beta chains follows, all from one sample in a study of T cell repertoires in cytomegalovirus infection. TCRdb recomputed calls from the reads with MiXCR, one row per CDR3 protein. The sample carries 510,000 or so distinct CDR3 sequences, around 27% recorded once. Sequenced sample: PBMCs. The receptors derive from a human donor in good health (CMV status not recorded). Some clones in this sample may be carry-over from other donors' samples. The CDR3 runs from the conserved cysteine through the conserved F or W. A D gene is named only where the DNA matches it firmly. Rows give clone size only sometimes, using once, few, many, or a class for an expanded clone.

>15|TRBJ2-7|TRBD1|NA|TRBV20-1
CSAREPGQGLYEQYF
TGCAGTGCTAGAGAACCGGGACAGGGGCTATACGAGCAGTACTTC
>12|TRBJ2-4|NA|NA|TRBV12-3/TRBV12-4
CASSLPENIQYF
TGTGCCAGCAGTTTACCAGAAAACATTCAGTACTTC
>18|TRBJ2-3|TRBD2|many|TRBV7-9
CASSATGTSGSGADTQYF
TGTGCCAGCAGCGCGACCGGGACTAGCGGGAGTGGTGCAGATACGCAGTATTTT
>14|TRBJ1-4|NA|NA|TRBV7-2
CASRASATNEKLFF
TGTGCCAGCAGGGCAAGTGCAACTAATGAAAAACTGTTTTTT
>19|TRBJ2-3|NA|few|TRBV27
CASSLSFPARPLSTDTQYF
TGTGCCAGCAGTTTATCGTTCCCGGCCCGTCCCCTTAGCACAGATACGCAGTATTTT
>20|TRBJ2-2|TRBD2|NA|TRBV18
CASSPLPELAAKANTGELFF
TGTGCCAGCTCACCATTACCGGAACTAGCGGCCAAGGCGAACACCGGGGAGCTGTTTTTT
>15|TRBJ2-2|TRBD2|few|TRBV20-1
CSATSGRAGTGELFF
TGCAGTGCCACCAGCGGGAGGGCAGGCACCGGGGAGCTGTTTTTT
>12|TRBJ1-1|NA|few|TRBV19
CAAQSGSLEAFF
TGTGCCGCCCAATCGGGGTCCTTGGAAGCTTTCTTT
>24|TRBJ2-6|NA|many|TRBV7-8
CASSSEEGFWRLPSGGSGANVLTF
TGTGCCAGCAGCTCGGAGGAGGGGTTTTGGCGTCTACCCTCCGGGGGCTCTGGGGCCAACGTCCTGACTTTC
>14|TRBJ2-1|NA|NA|TRBV6-2/TRBV6-3
CASSYRQPNNEQFF
TGTGCCAGCAGTTACCGCCAGCCAAACAATGAGCAGTTCTTC
>16|TRBJ2-7|NA|many|TRBV7-8
CASSPTGQYYSYEQYF
TGTGCCAGCAGCCCGACCGGACAGTACTATTCCTACGAGCAGTACTTC
>15|TRBJ1-2|TRBD1|many|TRBV7-2
CASSPRDRGVGGYTF
TGTGCCAGCAGCCCCCGGGACAGGGGCGTCGGAGGCTACACCTTC
>16|TRBJ2-1|TRBD2|many|TRBV6-2/TRBV6-3
CASSSPGTREYNEQFF
TGTGCCAGCAGTTCCCCCGGGACTAGGGAATACAATGAGCAGTTCTTC
>15|TRBJ1-1|NA|few|TRBV12-3/TRBV12-4
CASSFGPQGRTEAFF
TGTGCCAGCAGTTTTGGCCCGCAGGGTCGGACTGAAGCTTTCTTT
>14|TRBJ2-1|NA|NA|TRBV12-3/TRBV12-4
CASSFTAGGYEQFF
TGTGCCAGCAGTTTCACCGCCGGGGGTTATGAGCAGTTCTTC
>15|TRBJ2-5|TRBD1|few|TRBV4-3
CASSQTGTVKETQYF
TGCGCCAGCAGCCAAACCGGGACAGTAAAAGAGACCCAGTACTTC
>16|TRBJ2-3|TRBD2|NA|TRBV12-3/TRBV12-4
CASRGPTSGDTDTQYF
TGTGCCAGCAGAGGCCCCACTAGCGGTGACACAGATACGCAGTATTTT
>13|TRBJ2-3|NA|NA|TRBV6-2/TRBV6-3
CASSYGAIDTQYF
TGTGCCAGCAGTTACGGGGCCATAGATACGCAGTATTTT
>16|TRBJ2-5|NA|NA|TRBV5-6
CASSFLPTDNQETQYF
TGTGCCAGCAGCTTCTTGCCTACCGACAACCAAGAGACCCAGTACTTC
>18|TRBJ2-1|NA|NA|TRBV20-1
CSARAFFRRTSSYNEQFF
TGCAGTGCTAGAGCTTTTTTTCGGCGGACATCTTCCTACAATGAGCAGTTCTTC
>13|TRBJ1-3|NA|NA|TRBV30
CALAGTSGNTIYF
TGTGCCTTGGCAGGGACCTCTGGAAACACCATATATTTT
>14|TRBJ2-1|NA|many|TRBV7-2
CASLSGVAYNEQFF
TGTGCCAGTCTCTCGGGAGTTGCCTACAATGAGCAGTTCTTC
>16|TRBJ2-2|TRBD2|NA|TRBV15
CATSRGLAGGRGELFF
TGTGCCACCAGCAGAGGTCTAGCGGGAGGGCGCGGGGAGCTGTTTTTT